The sequence of this T cell receptor beta chain was determined in a study of T-cell reconstitution after alpha-beta-depleted transplantation in children. Researchers prepared the TCRbeta library using unique molecular identifiers, the study reports. One entry per CDR3 protein, called by TCRdb with MiXCR from the PCR reads. This table has approximately 350,000 distinct CDR3 sequences, around 15% appearing once. This CDR3 is built from 17 residues. V was pared by 3 bases and J by 6 bases, with 11 bases of the junction left unmatched. This clonotype was counted many times. The sequencing here drew on PBMCs, mostly from graft donor cells, taken 360 days after TCRalphabeta/CD19-depleted stem cell transplant. The chain carries TRBV12-3 or TRBV12-4 and TRBJ2-1; 10 positions match TRBD1. The TCR originated in a male patient aged 2-10 years who had a stem cell transplant for acute lymphoblastic leukemia, so the T cells may come from the graft donor. This CDR3 is CASSLESGTGAGNEQFF. The CDR3 DNA sequence: TGTGCCAGCAGTTTGGAATCCGGGACAGGGGCGGGCAATGAGCAGTTCTTC.